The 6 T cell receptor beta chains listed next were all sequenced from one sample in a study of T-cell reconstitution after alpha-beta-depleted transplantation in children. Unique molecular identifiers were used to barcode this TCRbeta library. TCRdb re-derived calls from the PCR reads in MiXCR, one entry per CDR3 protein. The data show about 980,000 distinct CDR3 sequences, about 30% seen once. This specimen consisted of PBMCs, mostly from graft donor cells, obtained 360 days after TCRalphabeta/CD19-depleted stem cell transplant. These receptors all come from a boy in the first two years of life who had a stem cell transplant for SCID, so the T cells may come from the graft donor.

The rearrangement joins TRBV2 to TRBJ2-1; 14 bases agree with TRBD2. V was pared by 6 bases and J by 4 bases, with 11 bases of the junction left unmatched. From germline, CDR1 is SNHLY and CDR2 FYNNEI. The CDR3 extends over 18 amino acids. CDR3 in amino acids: CASRRTSGGRSDYNEQFF. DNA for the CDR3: TGTGCCAGCAGGAGGACTAGCGGGGGGCGATCGGATTACAATGAGCAGTTCTTC.

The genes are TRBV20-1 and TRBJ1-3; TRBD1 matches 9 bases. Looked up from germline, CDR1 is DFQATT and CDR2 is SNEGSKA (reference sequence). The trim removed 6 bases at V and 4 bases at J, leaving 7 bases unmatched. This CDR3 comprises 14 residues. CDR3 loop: CSASHRGPGNTIYF. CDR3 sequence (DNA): TGCAGTGCCTCCCACAGGGGGCCGGGAAACACCATATATTTT.

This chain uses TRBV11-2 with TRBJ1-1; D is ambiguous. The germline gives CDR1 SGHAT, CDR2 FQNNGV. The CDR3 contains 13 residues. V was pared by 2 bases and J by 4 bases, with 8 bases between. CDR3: CASSLSPLTEAFF. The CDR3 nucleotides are TGTGCCAGCAGCTTATCCCCGCTCACTGAAGCTTTCTTT.

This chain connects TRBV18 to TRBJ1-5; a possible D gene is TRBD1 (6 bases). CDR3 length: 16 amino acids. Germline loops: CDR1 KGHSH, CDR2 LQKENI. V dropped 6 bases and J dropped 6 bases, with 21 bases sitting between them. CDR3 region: CASSTLGGGSLQPQHF. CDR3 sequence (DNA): TGTGCCAGCTCGACACTGGGGGGCGGCAGCCTTCAGCCCCAGCATTTT.

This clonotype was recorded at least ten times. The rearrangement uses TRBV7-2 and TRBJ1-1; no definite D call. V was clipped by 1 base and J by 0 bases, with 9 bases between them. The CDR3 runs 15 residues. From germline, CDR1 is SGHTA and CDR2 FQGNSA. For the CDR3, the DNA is TGTGCCAGCAGCTTAGGGTCAGGTCTGAACACTGAAGCTTTCTTT. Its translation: CASSLGSGLNTEAFF.

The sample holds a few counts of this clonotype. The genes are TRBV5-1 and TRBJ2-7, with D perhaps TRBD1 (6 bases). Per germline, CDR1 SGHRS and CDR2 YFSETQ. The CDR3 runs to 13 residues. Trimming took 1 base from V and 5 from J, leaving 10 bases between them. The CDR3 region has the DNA TGCGCCAGCAGCTTGACACAGGGACACGAGCAGTACTTC. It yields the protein CASSLTQGHEQYF.